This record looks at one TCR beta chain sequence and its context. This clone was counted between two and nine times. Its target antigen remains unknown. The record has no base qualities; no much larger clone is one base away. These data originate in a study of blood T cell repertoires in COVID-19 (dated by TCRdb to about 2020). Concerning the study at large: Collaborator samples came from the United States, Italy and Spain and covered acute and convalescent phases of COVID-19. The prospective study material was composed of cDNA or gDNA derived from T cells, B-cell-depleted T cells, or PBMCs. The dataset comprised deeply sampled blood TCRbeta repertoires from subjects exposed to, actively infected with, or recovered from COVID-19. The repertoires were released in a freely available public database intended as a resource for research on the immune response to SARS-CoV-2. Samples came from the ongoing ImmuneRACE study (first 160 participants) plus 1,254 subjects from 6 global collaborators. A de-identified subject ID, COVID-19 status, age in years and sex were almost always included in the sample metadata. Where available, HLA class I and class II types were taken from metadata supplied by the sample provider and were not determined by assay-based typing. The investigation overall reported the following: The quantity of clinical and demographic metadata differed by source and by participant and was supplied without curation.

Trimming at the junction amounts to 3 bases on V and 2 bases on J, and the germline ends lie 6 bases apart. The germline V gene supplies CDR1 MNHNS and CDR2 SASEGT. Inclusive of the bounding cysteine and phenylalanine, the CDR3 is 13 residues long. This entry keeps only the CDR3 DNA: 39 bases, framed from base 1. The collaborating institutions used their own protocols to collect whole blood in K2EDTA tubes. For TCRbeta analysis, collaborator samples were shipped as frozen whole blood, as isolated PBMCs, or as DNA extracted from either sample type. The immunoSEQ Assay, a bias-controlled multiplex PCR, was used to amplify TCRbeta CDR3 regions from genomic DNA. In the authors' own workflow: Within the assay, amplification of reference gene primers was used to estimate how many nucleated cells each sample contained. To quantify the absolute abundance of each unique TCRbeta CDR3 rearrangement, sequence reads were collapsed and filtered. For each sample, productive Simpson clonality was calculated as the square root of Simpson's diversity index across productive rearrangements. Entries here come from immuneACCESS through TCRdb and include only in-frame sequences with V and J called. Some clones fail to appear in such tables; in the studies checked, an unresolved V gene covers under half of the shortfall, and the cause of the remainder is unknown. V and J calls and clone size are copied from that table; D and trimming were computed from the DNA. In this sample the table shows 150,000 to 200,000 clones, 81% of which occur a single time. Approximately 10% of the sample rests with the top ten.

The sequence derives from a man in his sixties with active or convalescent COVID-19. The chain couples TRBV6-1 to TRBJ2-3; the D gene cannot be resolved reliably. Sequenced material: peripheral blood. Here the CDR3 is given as CASSEATTDTQYF. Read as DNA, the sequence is TGTGCCAGCAGTGAGGCCACCACAGATACGCAGTATTTT.